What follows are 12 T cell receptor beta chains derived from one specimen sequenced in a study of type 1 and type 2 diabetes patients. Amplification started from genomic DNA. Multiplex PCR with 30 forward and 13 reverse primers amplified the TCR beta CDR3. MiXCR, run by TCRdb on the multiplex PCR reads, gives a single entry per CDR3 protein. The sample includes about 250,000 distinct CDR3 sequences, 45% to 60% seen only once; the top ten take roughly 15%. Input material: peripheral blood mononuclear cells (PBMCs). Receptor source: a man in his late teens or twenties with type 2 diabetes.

The CDR3 protein is CASSYSGTGVLGYTF. The CDR3 nucleotides read TGTGCCAGCAGTTATTCCGGGACAGGGGTCCTGGGCTACACCTTC. J is TRBJ1-2 and V is TRBV6-5; the match to TRBD1 covers 10 bases. Germline V lookup: CDR1 MNHEY, CDR2 SVGAGI. V shed 3 bases and J 8 bases; nucleotides not matched to a gene: 9. The CDR3 covers 15 residues.

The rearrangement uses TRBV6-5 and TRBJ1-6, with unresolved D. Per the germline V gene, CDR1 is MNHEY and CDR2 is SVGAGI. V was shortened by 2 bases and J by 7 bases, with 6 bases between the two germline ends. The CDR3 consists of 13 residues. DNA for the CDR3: TGTGCCAGCAGTTACGACGTAAATTCACCCCTCCACTTT. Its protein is CASSYDVNSPLHF.

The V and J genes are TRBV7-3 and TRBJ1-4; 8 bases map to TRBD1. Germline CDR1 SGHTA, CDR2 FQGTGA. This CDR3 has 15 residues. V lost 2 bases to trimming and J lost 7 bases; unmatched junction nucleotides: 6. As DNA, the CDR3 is TGTGCCAGCAGCTTAGGGGGACAGGCGGGTGAAAAACTGTTTTTT. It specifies CASSLGGQAGEKLFF.

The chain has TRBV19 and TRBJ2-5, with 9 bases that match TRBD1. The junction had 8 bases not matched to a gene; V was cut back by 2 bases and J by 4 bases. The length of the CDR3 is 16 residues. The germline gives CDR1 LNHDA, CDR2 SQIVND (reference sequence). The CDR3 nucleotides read TGTGCCAGTAGTATACGACAGGGGGTGACCCTAGAGACCCAGTACTTC. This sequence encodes CASSIRQGVTLETQYF.

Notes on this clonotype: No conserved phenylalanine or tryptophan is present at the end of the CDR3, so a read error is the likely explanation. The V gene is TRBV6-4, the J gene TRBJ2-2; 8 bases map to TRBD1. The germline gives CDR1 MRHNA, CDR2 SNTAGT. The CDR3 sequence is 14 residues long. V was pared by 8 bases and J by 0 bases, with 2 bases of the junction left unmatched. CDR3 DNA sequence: TGTGCCAGCGGACAGGGACCGAACACCGGGGAGCTGTTTCTT. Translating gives CASGQGPNTGELFL.

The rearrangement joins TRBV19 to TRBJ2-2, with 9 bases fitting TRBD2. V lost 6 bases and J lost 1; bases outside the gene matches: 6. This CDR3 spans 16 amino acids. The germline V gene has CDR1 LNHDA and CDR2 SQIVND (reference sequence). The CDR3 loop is CASRPERGENTGELFF. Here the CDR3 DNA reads TGTGCCAGTAGACCCGAGCGGGGGGAGAACACCGGGGAGCTGTTTTTT.

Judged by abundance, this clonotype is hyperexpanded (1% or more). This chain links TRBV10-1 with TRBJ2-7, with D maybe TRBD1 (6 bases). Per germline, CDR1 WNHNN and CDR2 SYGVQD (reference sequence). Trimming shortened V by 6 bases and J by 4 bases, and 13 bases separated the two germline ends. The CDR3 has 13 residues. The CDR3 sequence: CASSAGTFYEQYF. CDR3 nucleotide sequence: TGCGCCAGCAGCGCCGGGACATTTTACGAGCAGTACTTC.

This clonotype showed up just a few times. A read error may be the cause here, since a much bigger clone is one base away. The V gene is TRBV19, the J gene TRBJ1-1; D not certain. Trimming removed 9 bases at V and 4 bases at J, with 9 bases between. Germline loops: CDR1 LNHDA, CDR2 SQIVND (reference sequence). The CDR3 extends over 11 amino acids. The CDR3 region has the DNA TGTGCCAGCAGGATGAGCACTGAAGCTTTCTTT. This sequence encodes CASRMSTEAFF.

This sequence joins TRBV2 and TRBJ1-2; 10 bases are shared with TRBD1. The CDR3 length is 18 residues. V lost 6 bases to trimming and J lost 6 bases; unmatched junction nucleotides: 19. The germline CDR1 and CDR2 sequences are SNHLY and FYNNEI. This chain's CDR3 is CASSSPAGQGNYYDGYTF. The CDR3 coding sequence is TGTGCCAGCAGCTCACCTGCGGGACAGGGGAATTATTACGATGGCTACACCTTC.

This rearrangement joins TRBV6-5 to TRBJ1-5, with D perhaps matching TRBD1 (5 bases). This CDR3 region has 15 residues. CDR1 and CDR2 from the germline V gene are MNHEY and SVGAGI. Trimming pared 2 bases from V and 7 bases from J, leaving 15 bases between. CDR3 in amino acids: CASSYTGDGPQPQHF. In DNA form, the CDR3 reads TGTGCCAGCAGTTACACGGGGGACGGACCCCAGCCCCAGCATTTT.

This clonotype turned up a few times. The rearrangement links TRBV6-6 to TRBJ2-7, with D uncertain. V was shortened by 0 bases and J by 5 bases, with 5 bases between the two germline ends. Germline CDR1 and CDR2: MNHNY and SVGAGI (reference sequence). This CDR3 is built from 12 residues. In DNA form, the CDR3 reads TGTGCCAGCAGTTACTCGATTGACGAGCAGTACTTC. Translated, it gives CASSYSIDEQYF.

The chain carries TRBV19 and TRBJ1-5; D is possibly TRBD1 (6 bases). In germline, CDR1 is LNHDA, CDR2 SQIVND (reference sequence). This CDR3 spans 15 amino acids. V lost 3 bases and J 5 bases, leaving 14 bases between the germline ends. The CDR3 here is CASSIGGQGHQPQHF. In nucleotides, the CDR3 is TGTGCCAGTAGTATTGGGGGGCAGGGCCATCAGCCCCAGCATTTT.